Shown below are 18 T cell receptor beta chains from a single sample sequenced in a study of CD8 T cells in Susac syndrome. RNA amounts of 0.5 to 1 ug underwent reverse transcription with random hexamers. TCRdb re-called the immunoSEQ multiplex PCR reads with MiXCR, one entry per CDR3 protein. The sample has about 200,000 distinct CDR3 sequences, 90% to 95% seen once. The sequenced material came from CD8+ T cells from PBMCs. Receptor source: a human donor with multiple sclerosis.

This chain links TRBV5-6 with TRBJ1-2, with 8 bases matching TRBD1. J gave up 5 bases and V 3 bases, and 9 bases lay outside the gene matches. CDR1 SGHDT and CDR2 YYEEEE come from the germline V gene. The CDR3 has 15 residues. The CDR3 DNA reads as TGTGCCAGCAGCTCTCTGACAGGGGCAGGATATGGCTACACCTTC. Translating it yields CASSSLTGAGYGYTF.

In its sample, this clonotype was seen a few times. This rearrangement joins TRBV6-1 to TRBJ1-4; TRBD1 might be the D (5 bases). V was trimmed by 4 bases and J by 6 bases, leaving 12 bases between them. The CDR3 has 14 residues. Germline loops: CDR1 MNHNS, CDR2 SASEGT. This chain's CDR3 is CASSGGPRYEKLFF. The CDR3 region has the DNA TGTGCCAGCAGTGGGGGACCCCGTTATGAAAAACTGTTTTTT.

This rearrangement joins TRBV4-3 to TRBJ1-5, with D possibly being TRBD1 (6 bases). CDR1 and CDR2 (germline): LGHNA, YSLEER. The V end lost 1 base, the J end lost 4 bases, and 11 bases lay between the germline ends. This CDR3 is built from 15 residues. In DNA form, the CDR3 reads TGCGCCAGCAGCCAAGTTACAGGGTCGAATCAGCCCCAGCATTTT. Translating it yields CASSQVTGSNQPQHF.

This chain connects TRBV15 to TRBJ2-4; TRBD1 matches 7 bases. The V and J ends lost 5 bases and 5 bases, in that order; junction bases with no gene match: 9. Looked up from germline, CDR1 is LNHNV and CDR2 is YYDKDF (reference sequence). This CDR3 region has 15 residues. CDR3 DNA: TGTGCCACCAGCCCTAGGACAGGCGAGGAAAACATTCAGTACTTC. This gives the protein CATSPRTGEENIQYF.

The rearrangement uses TRBV24-1 and TRBJ2-5, with D hard to call. Trimming left V 3 bases short and J 1 base short, with 8 bases between. The germline gives CDR1 KGHDR, CDR2 SFDVKD. The CDR3 contains 14 residues. Written as DNA, the CDR3 is TGTGCCACCAGTGATCCAGGCACCCAAGAGACCCAGTACTTC. The encoded protein is CATSDPGTQETQYF.

The chain employs TRBV13 and TRBJ2-1, with 11 bases aligning to TRBD1. This CDR3 spans 15 amino acids. Trimming removed 2 bases from V and 6 bases from J; junction bases left unmatched: 3. The germline V gene has CDR1 PRHDT and CDR2 FYEKMQ (reference sequence). CDR3 DNA sequence: TGTGCCAGCAGCTTACCGGGACAGGGGGTCAATGAGCAGTTCTTC. As protein: CASSLPGQGVNEQFF.

This clonotype was seen just once. J is TRBJ2-1 and V is TRBV11-2; a weak D match, TRBD1 (5 bases). V was pared by 11 bases and J by 3 bases, with 20 bases between. Germline lookup yields CDR1 SGHAT and CDR2 FQNNGV. The CDR3 has 15 residues. The CDR3 region is CAVGPGGRDYNEQFF. CDR3 coding DNA: TGTGCCGTGGGGCCAGGCGGCAGAGACTACAATGAGCAGTTCTTC. The variable domain in full, with the rest retrieved from reference TRBV11-2 and TRBJ2-1, is EAGVAQSPRYKIIEKRQSVAFWCNPISGHATLYWYQQILGQGPKLLIQFQNNGVVDDSQLPKDRFSAERLKGVDSTLKIQPAKLEDSAVYLCAVGPGGRDYNEQFFGPGTRLTVL.

This clonotype was observed once. The chain recombines TRBV20-1 with TRBJ2-2; D is unclear. Trimming took off 4 bases at V and 5 bases at J, with 23 bases between the two ends. Looked up from germline, CDR1 is DFQATT and CDR2 is SNEGSKA (reference sequence). The CDR3 is 17 amino acids. The chain's CDR3 is CSAIQAPPARETGELFF. CDR3 in DNA: TGCAGTGCTATCCAGGCCCCACCCGCGCGCGAAACCGGGGAGCTGTTTTTT.

The gene calls are TRBV9 and TRBJ2-1, with D perhaps TRBD1 (7 bases). There are 15 residues in the CDR3. Trimming removed 6 bases at V and 1 base at J, with 14 bases between. CDR1 and CDR2 from the germline V gene are SGDLS and YYNGEE. The DNA of the CDR3 is TGTGCCAGCACCGGGCGGGACAGTTCCTACAATGAGCAGTTCTTC. This translates into CASTGRDSSYNEQFF.

The V call is TRBV7-3, the J call TRBJ2-1; possibly TRBD1 or TRBD2 for D (6 bases each). Germline V gene data show CDR1 as SGHTA and CDR2 as FQGTGA. Trimming pared 2 bases from V and 6 bases from J, leaving 14 bases between. The CDR3 contains 15 residues. The DNA of the CDR3 is TGTGCCAGCAGCTTATGGGCGGGACAAGGCAATGAGCAGTTCTTC. Translated: CASSLWAGQGNEQFF.

This clonotype was seen once. The chain couples TRBV7-8 to TRBJ2-2; the D is unclear. CDR1 SGHVS and CDR2 FQNEAQ come from the germline V gene. V shed 5 bases and J shed 6 bases, with 16 bases lying between them. This CDR3 has 15 residues. CDR3 residues: CASSPAQYSPGELFF. CDR3 DNA: TGTGCCAGCAGCCCCGCACAATATAGTCCCGGGGAGCTGTTTTTT.

The chain couples TRBV4-3 to TRBJ2-1, with D possibly TRBD2 on 7 matching bases. The V gene lost 0 bases and the J gene lost 14 bases, with 17 bases spanning the gap. The germline gives CDR1 LGHNA, CDR2 YSLEER. The CDR3 covers 14 residues. Here the CDR3 reads CASSQDWPEGGEFF. In nucleotides, the CDR3 is TGCGCCAGCAGCCAAGATTGGCCTGAAGGGGGGGAGTTCTTC.

The chain is built from TRBV11-3 and TRBJ2-5; D is ambiguous. The CDR3 is made up of 12 amino acids. From germline, CDR1 is SGHNT and CDR2 YENEEA. V was trimmed by 6 bases and J by 5 bases, leaving 10 bases between them. The CDR3 nucleotides are TGTGCCAGCAGTTCTACCATGGAGACCCAGTACTTC. It yields the protein CASSSTMETQYF.

The chain recombines TRBV3-1 with TRBJ2-1; 11 bases agree with TRBD2. Germline CDR1 reads LGHDT; CDR2 reads YNNKEL (reference sequence). The CDR3 consists of 15 residues. The J segment lost 10 bases and the V segment lost 4 bases, leaving 9 bases of the junction unmatched. Here the CDR3 reads CASSLGTSGTMEQFF. CDR3 coding DNA: TGTGCCAGCAGCCTCGGGACTAGCGGCACGATGGAGCAGTTCTTC.

This chain joins TRBV7-2 and TRBJ2-1; 7 nucleotides match TRBD1. Germline values: CDR1 SGHTA, CDR2 FQGNSA. J lost 0 bases, V lost 5 bases, and 7 bases had no gene match. This CDR3 comprises 16 residues. The CDR3 nucleotides are TGTGCCAGCAGCCTGACAGGGTTCAGCTCCTACAATGAGCAGTTCTTC. Translation gives CASSLTGFSSYNEQFF.

V and J are TRBV18 and TRBJ2-7, with 9 nucleotides matching TRBD2. The CDR3 is 15 amino acids. Germline CDR1 KGHSH, CDR2 LQKENI. V gave up 3 bases and J gave up 1 base; unmatched junction bases: 4. The DNA for the CDR3 is TGTGCCAGCTCACCCGAGACTAGCGGATCCTACGAGCAGTACTTC. This sequence encodes CASSPETSGSYEQYF.

The rearrangement links TRBV20-1 to TRBJ2-1; 10 nucleotides match TRBD2. The J segment lost 2 bases and the V segment lost 1 base, leaving 8 bases of the junction unmatched. The CDR3 extends over 17 amino acids. CDR1 and CDR2 from the germline V gene are DFQATT and SNEGSKA (reference sequence). The CDR3 DNA is TGCAGTGCTAGAGGTGGGCTAGCGGGAGAGCCCTACAATGAGCAGTTCTTC. The encoded protein is CSARGGLAGEPYNEQFF.

The chain is built from TRBV6-5 and TRBJ1-1; tentatively, D is TRBD1 (6 bases). CDR3 length: 16 residues. V shed 2 bases and J shed 1 base, with 14 bases lying between them. CDR1 is MNHEY, CDR2 SVGAGI, per germline. The chain's CDR3 is CASSYEETGSNTEAFF. The CDR3 DNA sequence: TGTGCCAGCAGTTACGAGGAAACAGGGTCGAACACTGAAGCTTTCTTT.